A selection of T cell receptor beta chains follows, all from one sample in a study of OX40 agonist ivuxolimab in advanced cancers. Profiling relied on immunoSEQ multiplex PCR, and the TCRdb table lists in-frame clones only, not all of them. The table has some 48,000 clones, around nine tenths seen once. The sample consisted of CD4+ or CD8+ T cells sorted from blood, taken in a trial of the OX40 agonist ivuxolimab. The receptors come from an adult with an advanced solid tumor such as melanoma, head and neck, liver or kidney cancer. Both conserved end residues are part of each CDR3. The D gene is left open where the match is weak. Clone size appears in some rows only: once, few, many, or a class for an expanded clone.

cdr3_aa cdr3_nt j_call clone_size v_call d_call
CASSSWSGDREAFF TGTGCCAGCAGCTCCTGGTCGGGGGATCGGGAAGCTTTCTTT TRBJ1-1 medium-sized TRBV7-9 NA
CASSREPSTDTQYF TGCGCCAGCAGCCGTGAACCGTCGACCGATACGCAGTATTTT TRBJ2-3 NA TRBV4-1 NA
CASSLGLAGGTDTQYF TGTGCCAGCAGCTTAGGGCTAGCGGGGGGCACAGATACGCAGTATTTT TRBJ2-3 NA TRBV7-8 TRBD2
CASSLGGQGAQPQHF TGTGCCAGCAGTTTAGGAGGACAGGGCGCTCAGCCCCAGCATTTT TRBJ1-5 NA TRBV27 TRBD1
CASSPRDRDTDTQYF TGTGCCAGTAGTCCTCGGGACAGGGACACAGATACGCAGTATTTT TRBJ2-3 NA TRBV19 TRBD1
CASSTITERTEQYF TGTGCCAGTAGTACCATCACGGAAAGAACCGAGCAGTACTTC TRBJ2-7 NA TRBV19 NA
CASSLVWDSTDTQYF TGTGCCAGCAGCTTGGTATGGGACTCCACAGATACGCAGTATTTT TRBJ2-3 NA TRBV5-6 NA
CAWSVGGGKETQYF TGTGCCTGGAGTGTCGGGGGGGGAAAAGAGACCCAGTACTTC TRBJ2-5 NA TRBV30 TRBD2
CASSFSREQFF TGTGCCAGCAGTTTCTCGCGTGAGCAGTTCTTC TRBJ2-1 NA TRBV5-6 NA
CATSRDASVNTEAFF TGTGCCACCAGCAGAGATGCGAGTGTGAACACTGAAGCTTTCTTT TRBJ1-1 few TRBV15 NA
CASSQEGTGTSQPQHF TGCGCCAGCAGCCAAGAAGGGACAGGGACCTCTCAGCCCCAGCATTTT TRBJ1-5 NA TRBV4-1 TRBD1
CASSLRDTNEKLFF TGTGCCAGCAGTCTCCGGGATACTAATGAAAAACTGTTTTTT TRBJ1-4 NA TRBV6-5 NA
CASSSLSSYEQYF TGTGCCAGCAGCTCCTTAAGCTCCTACGAGCAGTACTTC TRBJ2-7 NA TRBV7-2 NA
CASSEPGTNYGYTF TGTGCCAGCAGTGAACCCGGGACAAACTATGGCTACACCTTC TRBJ1-2 NA TRBV2 NA
CASSYYGATNEKLFF TGTGCCAGCAGTTACTATGGAGCAACTAATGAAAAACTGTTTTTT TRBJ1-4 NA TRBV6-6 NA
CASSKVGMNTEAFF TGTGCCAGCAGCAAAGTTGGCATGAACACTGAAGCTTTCTTT TRBJ1-1 NA TRBV21-1 NA
CASSPPGETQYF TGTGCCAGCAGTCCTCCCGGAGAGACCCAGTACTTC TRBJ2-5 NA TRBV28 NA
CASSGRGRETQYF TGTGCCAGCAGTGGCAGGGGGCGGGAGACCCAGTACTTC TRBJ2-5 NA TRBV2 TRBD1
CATGVRATDEKLFF TGTGCCACAGGGGTCCGGGCCACGGATGAAAAACTGTTTTTT TRBJ1-4 NA TRBV27 NA
CATNRGYTEAFF TGTGCCACCAACAGGGGATACACTGAAGCTTTCTTT TRBJ1-1 NA TRBV6-5 TRBD1
CASSYSTRQWAGELFF TGTGCCAGCAGTTACTCGACGAGACAGTGGGCCGGGGAGCTGTTTTTT TRBJ2-2 NA TRBV6-5 NA
CASTQRGSTDTQYF TGTGCCAGCACCCAGCGGGGGAGCACAGATACGCAGTATTTT TRBJ2-3 NA TRBV6-5 TRBD2
CSVAETTGGDGYTF TGCAGCGTTGCTGAAACGACAGGGGGAGATGGCTACACCTTC TRBJ1-2 NA TRBV29-1 TRBD1
CASSQDPGLDEQYF TGCGCCAGCAGCCAAGATCCGGGTTTGGACGAGCAGTACTTC TRBJ2-7 NA TRBV4-1 NA
CASSQGQGDLGNQPQHF TGCGCCAGCAGCCAAGGGCAGGGGGACTTAGGCAATCAGCCCCAGCATTTT TRBJ1-5 NA TRBV4-1 TRBD1
CASSLLATEAFF TGTGCCAGCAGCTTATTAGCCACTGAAGCTTTCTTT TRBJ1-1 NA TRBV7-9 NA
CASSPDSAASTDTQYF TGCGCCAGCAGCCCCGACAGTGCAGCTAGCACAGATACGCAGTATTTT TRBJ2-3 NA TRBV5-1 NA
CASSQATSGGTDTQYF TGTGCCAGCAGCCAAGCGACTAGCGGAGGCACAGATACGCAGTATTTT TRBJ2-3 NA TRBV14 TRBD2
CASSYGQGGMNTEAFF TGCGCCAGCAGCTACGGACAGGGGGGAATGAACACTGAAGCTTTCTTT TRBJ1-1 NA TRBV5-1 TRBD1